What follows is one TCR beta chain and its context. What it recognizes is unknown. The sample is drawn from a study of T-cell memory formation after mild COVID-19. About the study: TCR clusters largely stayed donor specific. Overall study results and limits: Confirmation of SARS-CoV-2 specificity was lacking for second-wave clones peaking day 37.

TCRdb re-analysed the 5' RACE reads in MiXCR, keeping a single row per CDR3 protein. The profile shows about 430,000 distinct CDR3 sequences, roughly 17% of them singletons. Trimming left V 11 bases short and J 4 bases short, with 17 bases between. CDR1 MNHNY and CDR2 SVGAGI come from the germline V gene (reference sequence). The CDR3 contains 13 residues. The chain combines TRBV6-6 with TRBJ1-1, with D possibly being TRBD1 (5 bases). Material: PBMCs or a T cell subset sorted from them (not recorded which). The sequence was collected from a young man who had mild COVID-19 (a few samples of this study predate the infection). Cell type and time point are not known. Here the CDR3 DNA reads TGTGCCGGGGGGACGGGCAGAGGCACTGAAGCTTTCTTT. Protein sequence: CAGGTGRGTEAFF.